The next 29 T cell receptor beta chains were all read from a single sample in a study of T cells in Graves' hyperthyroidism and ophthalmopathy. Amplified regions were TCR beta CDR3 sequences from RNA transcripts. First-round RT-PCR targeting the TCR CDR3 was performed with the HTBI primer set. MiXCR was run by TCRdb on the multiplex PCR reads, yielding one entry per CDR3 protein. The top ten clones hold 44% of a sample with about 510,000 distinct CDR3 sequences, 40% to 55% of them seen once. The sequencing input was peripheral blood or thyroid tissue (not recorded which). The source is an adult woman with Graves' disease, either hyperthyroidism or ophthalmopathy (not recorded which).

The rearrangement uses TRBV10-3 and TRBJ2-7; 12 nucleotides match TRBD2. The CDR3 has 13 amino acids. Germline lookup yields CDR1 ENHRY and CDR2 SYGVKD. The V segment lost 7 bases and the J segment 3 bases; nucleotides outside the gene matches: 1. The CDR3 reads CAIMTSGSYEQYF. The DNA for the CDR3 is TGTGCCATCATGACTAGCGGGAGCTACGAGCAGTACTTC.

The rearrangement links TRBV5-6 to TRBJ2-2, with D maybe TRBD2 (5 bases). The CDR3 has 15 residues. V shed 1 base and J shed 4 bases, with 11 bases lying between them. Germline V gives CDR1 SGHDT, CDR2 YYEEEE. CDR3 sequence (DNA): TGTGCCAGCAGCTTGAGACGTCGGGGCACCGGGGAGCTGTTTTTT. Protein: CASSLRRRGTGELFF. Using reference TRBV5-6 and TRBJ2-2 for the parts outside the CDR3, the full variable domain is DAGVTQSPTHLIKTRGQQVTLRCSPKSGHDTVSWYQQALGQGPQFIFQYYEEEERQRGNFPDRFSGHQFPNYSSELNVNALLLGDSALYLCASSLRRRGTGELFFGEGSRLTVL.

CDR3 DNA sequence: TGTGCCATCAGGGGGGTCGGGGAAGGTCAGCCCCAGCATTTT. It specifies CAIRGVGEGQPQHF. V usage is TRBV6-1 and J usage is TRBJ1-5; TRBD1 agrees at 7 bases. V lost 10 bases to trimming and J lost 6 bases; unmatched junction nucleotides: 12. The CDR3 totals 14 residues. Germline lookup yields CDR1 MNHNS and CDR2 SASEGT.

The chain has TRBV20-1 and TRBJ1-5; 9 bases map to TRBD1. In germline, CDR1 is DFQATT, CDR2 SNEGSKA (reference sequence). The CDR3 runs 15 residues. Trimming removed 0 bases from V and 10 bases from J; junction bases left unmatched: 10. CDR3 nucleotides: TGCAGTGCTAGAGATGTAGGACAGGGGAGCTCACCCCAGCATTTT. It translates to CSARDVGQGSSPQHF.

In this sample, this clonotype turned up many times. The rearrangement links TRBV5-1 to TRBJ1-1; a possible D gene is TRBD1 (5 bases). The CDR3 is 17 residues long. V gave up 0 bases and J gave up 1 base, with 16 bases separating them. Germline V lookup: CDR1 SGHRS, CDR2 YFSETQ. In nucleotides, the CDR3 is TGCGCCAGCAGCTTGGAGGCCCAGGGTTTGACGAACACTGAAGCTTTCTTT. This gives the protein CASSLEAQGLTNTEAFF.

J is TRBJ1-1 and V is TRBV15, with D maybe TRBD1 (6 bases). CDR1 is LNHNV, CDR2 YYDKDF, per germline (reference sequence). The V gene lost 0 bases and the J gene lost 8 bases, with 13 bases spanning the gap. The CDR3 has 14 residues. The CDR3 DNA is TGTGCCACCAGCAGAGATGCCACAGGGACCGAAGCTTTCTTT. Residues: CATSRDATGTEAFF. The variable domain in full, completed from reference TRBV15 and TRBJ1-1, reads DAMVIQNPRYQVTQFGKPVTLSCSQTLNHNVMYWYQQKSSQAPKLLFHYYDKDFNNEADTPDNFQSRRPNTSFCFLDIRSPGLGDTAMYLCATSRDATGTEAFFGQGTRLTVV.

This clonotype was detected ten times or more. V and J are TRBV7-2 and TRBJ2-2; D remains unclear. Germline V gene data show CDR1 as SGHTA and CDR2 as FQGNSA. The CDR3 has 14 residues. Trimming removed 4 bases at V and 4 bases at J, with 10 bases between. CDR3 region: CASSYASGTGELFF. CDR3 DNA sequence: TGTGCCAGCAGCTACGCCTCCGGCACCGGGGAGCTGTTTTTT. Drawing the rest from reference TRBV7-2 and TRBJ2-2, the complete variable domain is GAGVSQSPSNKVTEKGKDVELRCDPISGHTALYWYRQSLGQGLEFLIYFQGNSAPDKSGLPSDRFSAERTGGSVSTLTIQRTQQEDSAVYLCASSYASGTGELFFGEGSRLTVL.

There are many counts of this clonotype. DNA of the CDR3: TGTGCCAGCAGCTTAGGGGGGGGCGCGGGGGTTAACTATGGCTACACCTTC. As protein: CASSLGGGAGVNYGYTF. The rearrangement links TRBV7-2 to TRBJ1-2, with D tentatively TRBD1 (6 bases). V gave up 1 base and J gave up 1 base, with 16 bases separating them. The germline gives CDR1 SGHTA, CDR2 FQGNSA. The CDR3 has 17 residues.

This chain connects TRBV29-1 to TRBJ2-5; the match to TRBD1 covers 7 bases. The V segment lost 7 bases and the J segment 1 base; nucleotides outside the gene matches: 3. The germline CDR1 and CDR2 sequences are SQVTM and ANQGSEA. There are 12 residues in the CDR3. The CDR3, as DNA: TGCAGCGCTGGGACAGTCCAAGAGACCCAGTACTTC. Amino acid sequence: CSAGTVQETQYF.

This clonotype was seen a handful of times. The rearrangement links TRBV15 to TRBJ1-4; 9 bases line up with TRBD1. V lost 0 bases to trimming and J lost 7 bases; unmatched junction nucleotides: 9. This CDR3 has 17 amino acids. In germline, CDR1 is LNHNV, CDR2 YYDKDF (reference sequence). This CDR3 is CATSREGQGGVAEKLFF. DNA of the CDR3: TGTGCCACCAGCAGAGAGGGACAGGGTGGAGTGGCTGAAAAACTGTTTTTT.

CDR3 sequence (DNA): TGTGCCAGCAGCTTAGTGCGGGACAGGGGGATCTACGAGCAGTACTTC. Translation gives CASSLVRDRGIYEQYF. The V gene is TRBV7-2, the J gene TRBJ2-7; TRBD1 matches at 11 bases. The CDR3 has 16 residues. After removal of 1 base from V and 3 bases from J, the junction contained 5 bases not matched to a gene. The V gene's germline CDR1 is SGHTA and CDR2 FQGNSA.

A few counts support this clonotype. The CDR3 loop is CASSESLREGREKLFF. As DNA, the CDR3 is TGCGCCAGCAGTGAGTCACTTAGGGAGGGAAGAGAAAAACTGTTTTTT. The chain links TRBV10-2 to TRBJ1-4; no definite D call. The CDR3 has 16 amino acids. V was shortened by 0 bases and J by 8 bases, with 16 bases between the two germline ends. Per germline, CDR1 WSHSY and CDR2 SAAADI.

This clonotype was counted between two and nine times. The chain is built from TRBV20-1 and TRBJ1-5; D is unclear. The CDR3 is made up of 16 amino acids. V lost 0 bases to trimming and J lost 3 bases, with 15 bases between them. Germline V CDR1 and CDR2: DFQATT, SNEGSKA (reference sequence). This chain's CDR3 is CSAREGIWQINQPQHF. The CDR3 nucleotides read TGCAGTGCTAGAGAGGGAATCTGGCAGATCAATCAGCCCCAGCATTTT.

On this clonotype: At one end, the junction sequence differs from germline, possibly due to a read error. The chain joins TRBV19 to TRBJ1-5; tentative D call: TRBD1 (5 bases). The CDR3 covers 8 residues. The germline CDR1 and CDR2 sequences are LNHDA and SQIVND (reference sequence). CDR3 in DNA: TGTGCCAGTAGGACGCAGGGTTTT. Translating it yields CASRTQGF.

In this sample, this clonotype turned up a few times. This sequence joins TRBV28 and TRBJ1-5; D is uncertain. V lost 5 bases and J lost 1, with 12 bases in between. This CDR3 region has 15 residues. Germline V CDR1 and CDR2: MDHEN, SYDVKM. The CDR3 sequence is CASSPTRTSNQPQHF. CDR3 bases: TGTGCCAGCAGTCCGACAAGGACGAGCAATCAGCCCCAGCATTTT.

CDR3 region: CVIGQGAGEQYF. The CDR3 DNA reads as TGTGTCATTGGACAGGGGGCGGGTGAGCAGTACTTC. V gene TRBV6-5 combines with J gene TRBJ2-7, with 11 bases matching TRBD1. The CDR3 sequence is 12 residues long. CDR1 is MNHEY, CDR2 SVGAGI, per germline.

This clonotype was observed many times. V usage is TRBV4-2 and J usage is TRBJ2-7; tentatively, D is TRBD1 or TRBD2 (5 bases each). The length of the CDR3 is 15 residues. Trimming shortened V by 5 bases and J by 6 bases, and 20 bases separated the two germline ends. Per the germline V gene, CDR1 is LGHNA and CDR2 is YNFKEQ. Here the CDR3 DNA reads TGTGCCAGCAGCTTACCGGGACGCGGAGGAGCCGAGCAGTACTTC. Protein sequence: CASSLPGRGGAEQYF.

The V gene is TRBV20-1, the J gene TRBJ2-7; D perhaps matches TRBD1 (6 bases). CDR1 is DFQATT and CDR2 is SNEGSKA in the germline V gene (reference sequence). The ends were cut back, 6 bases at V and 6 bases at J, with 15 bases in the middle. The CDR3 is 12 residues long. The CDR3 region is CSAEVQGGEQYF. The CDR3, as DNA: TGCAGTGCAGAAGTACAGGGCGGCGAGCAGTACTTC.

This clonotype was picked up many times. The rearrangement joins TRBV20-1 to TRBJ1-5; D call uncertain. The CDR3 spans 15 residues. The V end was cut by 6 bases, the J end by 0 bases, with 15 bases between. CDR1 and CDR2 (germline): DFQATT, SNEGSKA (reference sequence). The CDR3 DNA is TGCAGTGCCCACACGGACGCATATAGCAATCAGCCCCAGCATTTT. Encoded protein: CSAHTDAYSNQPQHF.

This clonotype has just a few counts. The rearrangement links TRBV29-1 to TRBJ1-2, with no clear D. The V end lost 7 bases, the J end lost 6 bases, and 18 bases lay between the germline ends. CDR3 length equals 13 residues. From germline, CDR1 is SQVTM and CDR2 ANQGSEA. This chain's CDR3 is CSAHTPESNGYTF. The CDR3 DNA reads TGCAGCGCTCACACCCCTGAATCCAATGGCTACACCTTC.

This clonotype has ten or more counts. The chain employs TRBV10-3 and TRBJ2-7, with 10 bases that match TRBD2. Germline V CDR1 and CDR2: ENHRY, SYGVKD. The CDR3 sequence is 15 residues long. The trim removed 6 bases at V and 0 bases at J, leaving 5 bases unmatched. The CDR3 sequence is CAIRAPSGSSYEQYF. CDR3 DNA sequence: TGTGCCATCAGGGCACCTAGCGGGAGCTCCTACGAGCAGTACTTC.

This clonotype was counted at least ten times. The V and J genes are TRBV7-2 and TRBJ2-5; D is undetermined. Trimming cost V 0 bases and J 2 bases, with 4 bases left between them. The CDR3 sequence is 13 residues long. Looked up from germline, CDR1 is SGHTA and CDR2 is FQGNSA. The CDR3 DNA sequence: TGTGCCAGCAGCTTAGCGAGACAAGAGACCCAGTACTTC. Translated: CASSLARQETQYF. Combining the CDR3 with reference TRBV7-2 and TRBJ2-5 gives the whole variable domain GAGVSQSPSNKVTEKGKDVELRCDPISGHTALYWYRQSLGQGLEFLIYFQGNSAPDKSGLPSDRFSAERTGGSVSTLTIQRTQQEDSAVYLCASSLARQETQYFGPGTRLLVL.

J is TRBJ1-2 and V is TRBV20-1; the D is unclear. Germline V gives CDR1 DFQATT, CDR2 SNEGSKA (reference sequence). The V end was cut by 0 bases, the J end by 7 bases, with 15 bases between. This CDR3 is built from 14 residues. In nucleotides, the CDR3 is TGCAGTGCTAGAGATGAACCCGCCCGGGGTGGCTACACCTTC. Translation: CSARDEPARGGYTF.

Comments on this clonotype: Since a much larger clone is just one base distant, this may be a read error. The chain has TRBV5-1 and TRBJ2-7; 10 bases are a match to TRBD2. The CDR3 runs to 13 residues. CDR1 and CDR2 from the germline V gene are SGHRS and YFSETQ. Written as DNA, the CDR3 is TGCGCCAGCTGCTTTAGCGGGAGGTACGAGCAGTACTTC. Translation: CASCFSGRYEQYF.

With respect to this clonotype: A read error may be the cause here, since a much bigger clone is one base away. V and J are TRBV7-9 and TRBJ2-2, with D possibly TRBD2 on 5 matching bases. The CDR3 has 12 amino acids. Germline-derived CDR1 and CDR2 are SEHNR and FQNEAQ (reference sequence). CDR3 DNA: TGTGCCAGCAGCTGGCTAACCGGGGAGCCGTTTTTT. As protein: CASSWLTGEPFF.

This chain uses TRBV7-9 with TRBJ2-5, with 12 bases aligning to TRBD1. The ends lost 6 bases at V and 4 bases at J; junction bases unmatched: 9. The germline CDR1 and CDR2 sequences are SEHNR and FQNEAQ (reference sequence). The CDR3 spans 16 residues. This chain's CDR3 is CASSRYGTGGGETQYF. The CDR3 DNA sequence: TGTGCCAGCAGTAGATACGGGACAGGGGGCGGAGAGACCCAGTACTTC.

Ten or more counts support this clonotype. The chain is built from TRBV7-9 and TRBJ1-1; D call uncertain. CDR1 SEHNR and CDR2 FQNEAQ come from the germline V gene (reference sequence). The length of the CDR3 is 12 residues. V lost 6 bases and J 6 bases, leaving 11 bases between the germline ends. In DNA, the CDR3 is TGTGCCAGCAGTCCCCCCGGGGCTGAAGCTTTCTTT. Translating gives CASSPPGAEAFF.

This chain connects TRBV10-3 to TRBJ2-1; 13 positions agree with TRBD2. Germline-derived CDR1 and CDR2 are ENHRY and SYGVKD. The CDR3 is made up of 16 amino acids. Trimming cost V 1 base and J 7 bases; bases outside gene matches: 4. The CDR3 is CAISEFTGLAGNEQFF. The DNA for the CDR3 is TGTGCCATCAGTGAGTTTACGGGACTAGCGGGGAATGAGCAGTTCTTC.

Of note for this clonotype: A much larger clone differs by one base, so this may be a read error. CDR3 DNA sequence: TGCGCCAGCAGACTGGGACAGCAGAAAGAGACCCAGTCCTTC. Its protein is CASRLGQQKETQSF. The V and J genes are TRBV5-1 and TRBJ2-5; 7 positions agree with TRBD1. Germline V CDR1 and CDR2: SGHRS, YFSETQ. This CDR3 region has 14 residues.